This note documents a single T cell receptor beta chain sequence. Both 60 Vbeta primers and 13 Jbeta primers went into the PCR. TCRdb's table, derived via immunoSEQ multiplex PCR, lists solely in-frame clones and lacks some. Of around 170,000 clones listed, about 82% are singletons. The entry originates in a study of cytomegalovirus exposure and HLA in healthy donors. The CDR3 is 16 amino acids. Germline V CDR1 and CDR2: SGHTA, FQGNSA. V lost 2 bases, J lost 4 bases, and 5 bases stayed unmatched. The clonotype comes from a woman in her twenties or thirties in good health and CMV-seronegative. The chain carries TRBV7-2 and TRBJ2-3, with 11 bases lining up with TRBD2. Input material: PBMCs. The CDR3 bases are TGTGCCAGCAGCTTAAGACTAGCGGGGATCGCAGATACGCAGTATTTT. Translating it yields CASSLRLAGIADTQYF.